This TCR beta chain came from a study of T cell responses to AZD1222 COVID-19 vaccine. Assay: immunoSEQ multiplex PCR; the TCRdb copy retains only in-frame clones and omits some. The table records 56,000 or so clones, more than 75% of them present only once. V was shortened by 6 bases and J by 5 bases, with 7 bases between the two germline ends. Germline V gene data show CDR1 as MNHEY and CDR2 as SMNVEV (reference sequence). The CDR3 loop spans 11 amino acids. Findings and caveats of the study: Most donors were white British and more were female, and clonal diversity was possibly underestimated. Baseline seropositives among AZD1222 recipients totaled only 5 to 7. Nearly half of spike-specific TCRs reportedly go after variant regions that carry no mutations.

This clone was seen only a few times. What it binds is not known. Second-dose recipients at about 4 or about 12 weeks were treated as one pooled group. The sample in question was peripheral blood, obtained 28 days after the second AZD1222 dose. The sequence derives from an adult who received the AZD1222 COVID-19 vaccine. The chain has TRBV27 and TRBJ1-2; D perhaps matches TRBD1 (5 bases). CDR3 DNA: TGTGCCAGCAGGGAGGGGTATGGCTACACCTTC. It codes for CASREGYGYTF.